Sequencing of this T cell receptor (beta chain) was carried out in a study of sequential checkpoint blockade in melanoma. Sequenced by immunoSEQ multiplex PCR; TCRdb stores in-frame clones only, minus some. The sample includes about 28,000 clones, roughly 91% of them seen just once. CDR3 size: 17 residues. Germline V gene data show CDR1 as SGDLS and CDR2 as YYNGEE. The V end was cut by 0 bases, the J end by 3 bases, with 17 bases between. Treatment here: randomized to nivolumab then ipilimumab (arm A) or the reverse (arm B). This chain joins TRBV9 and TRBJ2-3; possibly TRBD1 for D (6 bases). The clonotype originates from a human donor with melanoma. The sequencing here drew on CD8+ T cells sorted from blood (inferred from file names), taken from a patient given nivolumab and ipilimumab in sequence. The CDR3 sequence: CASSVGRGNFYTDTQYF. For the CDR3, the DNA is TGTGCCAGCAGCGTAGGTAGGGGGAATTTCTATACAGATACGCAGTATTTT. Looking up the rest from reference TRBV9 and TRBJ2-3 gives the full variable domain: DSGVTQTPKHLITATGQRVTLRCSPRSGDLSVYWYQQSLDQGLQFLIQYYNGEERAKGNILERFSAQQFPDLHSELNLSSLELGDSALYFCASSVGRGNFYTDTQYFGPGTRLTVL.